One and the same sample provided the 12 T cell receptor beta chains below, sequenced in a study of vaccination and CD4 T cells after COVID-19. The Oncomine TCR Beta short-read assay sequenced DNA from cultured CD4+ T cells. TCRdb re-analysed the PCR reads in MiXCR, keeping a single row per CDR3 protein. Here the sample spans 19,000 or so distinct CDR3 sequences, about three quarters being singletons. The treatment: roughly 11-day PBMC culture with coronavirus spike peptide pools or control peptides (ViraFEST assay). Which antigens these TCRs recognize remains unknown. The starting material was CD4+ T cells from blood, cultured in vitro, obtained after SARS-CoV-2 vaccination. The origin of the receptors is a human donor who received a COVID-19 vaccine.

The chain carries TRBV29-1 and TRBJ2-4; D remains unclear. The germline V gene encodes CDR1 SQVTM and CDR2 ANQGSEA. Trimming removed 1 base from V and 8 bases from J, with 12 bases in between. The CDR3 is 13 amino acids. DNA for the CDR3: TGCAGCGTTGAAGGGTCCGGTAGGGACATTCAGTACTTC. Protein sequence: CSVEGSGRDIQYF. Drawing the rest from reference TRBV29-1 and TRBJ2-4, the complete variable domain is SAVISQKPSRDICQRGTSLTIQCQVDSQVTMMFWYRQQPGQSLTLIATANQGSEATYESGFVIDKFPISRPNLTFSTLTVSNMSPEDSSIYLCSVEGSGRDIQYFGAGTRLSVL.

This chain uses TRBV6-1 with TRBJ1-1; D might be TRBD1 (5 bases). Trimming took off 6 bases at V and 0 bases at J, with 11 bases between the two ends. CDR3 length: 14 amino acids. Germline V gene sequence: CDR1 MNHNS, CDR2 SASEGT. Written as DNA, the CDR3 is TGTGCCAGCAGACCTCCGGGGGTGAACACTGAAGCTTTCTTT. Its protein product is CASRPPGVNTEAFF.

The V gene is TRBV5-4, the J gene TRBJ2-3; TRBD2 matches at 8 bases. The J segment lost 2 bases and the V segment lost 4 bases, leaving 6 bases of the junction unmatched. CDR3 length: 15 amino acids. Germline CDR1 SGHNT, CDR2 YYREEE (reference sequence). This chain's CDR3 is CASSKGLGSTDTQYF. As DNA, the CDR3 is TGTGCCAGCAGCAAGGGACTAGGGTCCACAGATACGCAGTATTTT.

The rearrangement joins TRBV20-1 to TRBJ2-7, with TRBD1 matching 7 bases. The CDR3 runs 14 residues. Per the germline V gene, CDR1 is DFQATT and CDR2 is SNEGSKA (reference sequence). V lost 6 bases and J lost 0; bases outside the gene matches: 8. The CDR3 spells CSASDRESSYEQYF. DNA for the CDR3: TGCAGTGCCTCAGACAGGGAAAGCTCCTACGAGCAGTACTTC.

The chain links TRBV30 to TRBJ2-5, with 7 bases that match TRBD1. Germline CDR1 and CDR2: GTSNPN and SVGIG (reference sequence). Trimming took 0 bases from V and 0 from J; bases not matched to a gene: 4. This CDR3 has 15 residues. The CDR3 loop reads CAWSVPRGYQETQYF. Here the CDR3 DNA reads TGTGCCTGGAGTGTACCCAGGGGGTACCAAGAGACCCAGTACTTC.

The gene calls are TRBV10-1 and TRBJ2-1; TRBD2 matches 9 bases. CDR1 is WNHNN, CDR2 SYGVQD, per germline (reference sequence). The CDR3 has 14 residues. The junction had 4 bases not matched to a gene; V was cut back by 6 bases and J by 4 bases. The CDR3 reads CASSPSGEYNEQFF. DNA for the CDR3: TGCGCCAGCAGCCCTAGCGGGGAATACAATGAGCAGTTCTTC.

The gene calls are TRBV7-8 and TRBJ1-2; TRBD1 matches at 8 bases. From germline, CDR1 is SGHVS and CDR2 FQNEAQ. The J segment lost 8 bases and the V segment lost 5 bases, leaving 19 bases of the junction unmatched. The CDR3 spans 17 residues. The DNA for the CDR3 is TGTGCCAGCAGCCCAGGGGTGGACAGGGCCGTTTCGGGAGGCTACACCTTC. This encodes CASSPGVDRAVSGGYTF.

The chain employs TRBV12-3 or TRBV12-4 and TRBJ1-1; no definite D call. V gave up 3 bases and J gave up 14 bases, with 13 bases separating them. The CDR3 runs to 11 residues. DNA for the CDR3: TGTGCCAGCAGTTTTGAGGTTATGGGGTTCTTT. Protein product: CASSFEVMGFF.

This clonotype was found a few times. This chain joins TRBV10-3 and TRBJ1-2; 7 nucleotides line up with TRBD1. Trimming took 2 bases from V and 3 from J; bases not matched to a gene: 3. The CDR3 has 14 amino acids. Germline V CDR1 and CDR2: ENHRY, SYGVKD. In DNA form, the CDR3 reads TGTGCCATCAGTGAGGCCGACAGGGACTATGGCTACACCTTC. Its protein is CAISEADRDYGYTF.

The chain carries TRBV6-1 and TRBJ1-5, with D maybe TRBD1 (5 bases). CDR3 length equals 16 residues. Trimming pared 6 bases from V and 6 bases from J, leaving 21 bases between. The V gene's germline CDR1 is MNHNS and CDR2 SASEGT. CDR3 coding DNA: TGTGCCAGCAGCCGACCTCACGGGGGGTCGGGTCAGCCCCAGCATTTT. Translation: CASSRPHGGSGQPQHF.

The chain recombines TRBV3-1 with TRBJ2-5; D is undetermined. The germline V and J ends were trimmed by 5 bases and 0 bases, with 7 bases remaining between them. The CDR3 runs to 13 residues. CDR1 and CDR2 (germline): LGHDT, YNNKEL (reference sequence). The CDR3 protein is CASSDGYQETQYF. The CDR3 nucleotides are TGTGCCAGCAGCGACGGGTACCAAGAGACCCAGTACTTC.

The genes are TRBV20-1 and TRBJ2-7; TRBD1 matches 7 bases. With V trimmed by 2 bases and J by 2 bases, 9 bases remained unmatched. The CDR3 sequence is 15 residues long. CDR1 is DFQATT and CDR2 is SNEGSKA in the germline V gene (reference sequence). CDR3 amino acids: CSARKAGTATYEQYF. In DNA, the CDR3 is TGCAGTGCTAGAAAGGCCGGGACAGCCACCTACGAGCAGTACTTC.